The 16 T cell receptor beta chains in this list originate from one sample, sequenced in a study of cytomegalovirus exposure and HLA in healthy donors. Primers: 60 Vbeta forward and 13 Jbeta reverse. Using immunoSEQ multiplex PCR, the repertoire was profiled, and TCRdb retains in-frame clones only, with some absent. Here the sample spans under 200,000 clones, about 80% being singletons. The material sequenced was PBMCs. These receptors came from a man aged 50-59 years in good health and CMV-seropositive.

This chain connects TRBV19 to TRBJ1-1; perhaps TRBD1 as D (5 bases). Per germline, CDR1 LNHDA and CDR2 SQIVND (reference sequence). Trimming took off 7 bases at V and 8 bases at J, with 14 bases between the two ends. This CDR3 is built from 12 residues. CDR3 sequence: CASTLGAGEAFF. The CDR3 bases are TGTGCCAGTACCCTAGGGGCAGGGGAAGCTTTCTTT.

This sequence joins TRBV15 and TRBJ1-2; TRBD1 is a possible D gene (6 bases). The V end was cut by 0 bases, the J end by 2 bases, with 13 bases between. Germline V lookup: CDR1 LNHNV, CDR2 YYDKDF (reference sequence). The CDR3 spans 16 residues. The CDR3 loop reads CATSRDGRGRNYGYTF. CDR3 coding DNA: TGTGCCACCAGCAGAGATGGCAGGGGAAGGAACTATGGCTACACCTTC.

The chain couples TRBV18 to TRBJ1-3; D possibly corresponds to TRBD1 (5 bases). The CDR3 has 16 residues. The V gene lost 3 bases and the J gene lost 0 bases, with 12 bases spanning the gap. Germline CDR1 is KGHSH and CDR2 is LQKENI. CDR3 sequence reads: CASSPQTVGSGNTIYF. For the CDR3, the DNA is TGTGCCAGCTCACCCCAGACAGTGGGCTCTGGAAACACCATATATTTT.

Only a few counts were recorded for this clone. The CDR3 DNA reads TGTGCCAGCAGCCCCCGACAGGACACTGAAGCTTTCTTT. It codes for CASSPRQDTEAFF. The chain uses TRBV11-2 and TRBJ1-1; D might be TRBD1 (6 bases). The CDR3 sequence is 13 residues long. From germline, CDR1 is SGHAT and CDR2 FQNNGV. V was trimmed by 5 bases and J by 3 bases, leaving 10 bases between them.

The V and J genes are TRBV6-6 and TRBJ1-1, with D maybe TRBD1 (6 bases). This CDR3 has 12 amino acids. Germline V gene sequence: CDR1 MNHNY, CDR2 SVGAGI (reference sequence). The V end lost 6 bases, the J end lost 11 bases, and 16 bases lay between the germline ends. In DNA, the CDR3 is TGTGCCAGCAGGAAGCCGGGACACGGGGCTTTCTTT. Translated, it gives CASRKPGHGAFF.

The chain carries TRBV6-5 and TRBJ1-4; 7 bases fit TRBD1. The germline V gene has CDR1 MNHEY and CDR2 SVGAGI. The CDR3 runs 13 residues. V was clipped by 10 bases and J by 5 bases; unmatched bases: 7. For the CDR3, the DNA is TGTGCCACCAGGACAGGCCCAAATGAAAAACTGTTTTTT. Its protein product is CATRTGPNEKLFF.

The chain is built from TRBV7-2 and TRBJ2-7; 8 bases match TRBD1. Germline CDR1 SGHTA, CDR2 FQGNSA. V dropped 1 base and J dropped 3; count of bases not matched to a gene: 2. The CDR3 totals 14 residues. CDR3 DNA sequence: TGTGCCAGCAGCTTAGGCAGGGGGCACTACGAGCAGTACTTC. This gives the protein CASSLGRGHYEQYF.

The chain joins TRBV10-3 to TRBJ2-2; 11 bases are shared with TRBD2. This CDR3 has 14 residues. Germline V lookup: CDR1 ENHRY, CDR2 SYGVKD. J lost 4 bases, V lost 5 bases, and 0 bases had no gene match. The DNA for the CDR3 is TGTGCCATCAGTCTAGCGGGGGGCACCGGGGAGCTGTTTTTT. It codes for CAISLAGGTGELFF.

The chain uses TRBV7-9 and TRBJ1-2; D may be TRBD1 (5 bases). V was trimmed by 8 bases and J by 4 bases, leaving 17 bases between them. Germline lookup yields CDR1 SEHNR and CDR2 FQNEAQ (reference sequence). The CDR3 sequence is 14 residues long. CDR3 protein: CASGSTAGGYGYTF. The CDR3 DNA sequence: TGTGCCAGCGGGTCCACCGCCGGGGGCTATGGCTACACCTTC.

The rearrangement joins TRBV9 to TRBJ2-3; 11 bases fit TRBD2. The germline gives CDR1 SGDLS, CDR2 YYNGEE. The CDR3 is 16 amino acids. V trimming: 4 bases; J trimming: 2 bases; junction bases outside the gene matches: 6. The CDR3 sequence: CASSPGTSGDTDTQYF. The CDR3 DNA reads TGTGCCAGCAGCCCAGGGACTAGCGGAGACACAGATACGCAGTATTTT.

In regard to this clone: Germline and junction disagree at one end, which may indicate a read error. In the same sample, other DNA sequences code for this CDR3. CDR3 coding DNA: TGCGCCAGCAGTGGTCAGGGTAGCAATCAGCCCCAGCATTTT. Translated: CASSGQGSNQPQHF. This chain connects TRBV6-1 to TRBJ1-5, with a tentative D call TRBD1 (5 bases). The length of the CDR3 is 14 residues. Germline V CDR1 and CDR2: MNHNS, SASEGT.

The gene calls are TRBV29-1 and TRBJ1-1; D is ambiguous. The ends were cut back, 4 bases at V and 9 bases at J, with 12 bases in the middle. Germline assignment: CDR1 SQVTM and CDR2 ANQGSEA. The CDR3 spans 11 residues. CDR3 nucleotide sequence: TGCAGCGTTGTTGAGCAAAGCCAAGCTTTCTTT. It specifies CSVVEQSQAFF.

The rearrangement joins TRBV27 to TRBJ1-1; D is uncertain. This CDR3 has 16 amino acids. V was shortened by 4 bases and J by 5 bases, with 20 bases between the two germline ends. CDR1 is MNHEY and CDR2 is SMNVEV in the germline V gene (reference sequence). This CDR3 is CASSSFGGGEGTEAFF. In DNA, the CDR3 is TGTGCCAGCAGTTCTTTTGGCGGCGGGGAAGGTACTGAAGCTTTCTTT.

The rearrangement links TRBV9 to TRBJ2-7; TRBD1 is a possible D gene (5 bases). Germline V gives CDR1 SGDLS, CDR2 YYNGEE. CDR3 length: 15 amino acids. V was clipped by 4 bases and J by 0 bases, with 14 bases between them. The CDR3 is CASSPAQGGSYEQYF. CDR3 nucleotide sequence: TGTGCCAGCAGCCCCGCCCAGGGCGGCTCCTACGAGCAGTACTTC.

The chain couples TRBV15 to TRBJ2-5, with 8 positions matching TRBD1. Germline trimming cut 5 bases from V and 2 bases from J; bases unmatched to any gene: 7. This CDR3 is 15 amino acids long. In germline, CDR1 is LNHNV, CDR2 YYDKDF (reference sequence). CDR3: CATSLETGGQETQYF. CDR3 sequence (DNA): TGTGCCACCAGCCTTGAAACAGGGGGGCAAGAGACCCAGTACTTC.

The V call is TRBV9, the J call TRBJ2-3; D is possibly TRBD2 (5 bases). The germline gives CDR1 SGDLS, CDR2 YYNGEE. The length of the CDR3 is 13 residues. Trimming pared 7 bases from V and 2 bases from J, leaving 11 bases between. The CDR3 DNA is TGTGCCAGCCAGCTAGCATTCACAGATACGCAGTATTTT. Protein product: CASQLAFTDTQYF.